Shown below are 18 T cell receptor beta chains from a single sample sequenced in a study of blood T cell repertoires in COVID-19. Repertoires were generated with immunoSEQ multiplex PCR, while TCRdb's copy carries only in-frame clones and drops some. The data contain 350,000 to 450,000 clones, around 91% of them singletons. Sequences were obtained from peripheral blood. The receptors originated from a middle-aged woman with COVID-19, enrolled during active disease.

The chain employs TRBV7-2 and TRBJ2-5; 14 positions agree with TRBD2. Looked up from germline, CDR1 is SGHTA and CDR2 is FQGNSA. V shed 3 bases, J shed 2 bases, and the junction held 11 bases outside the gene matches. This CDR3 contains 19 residues. Written as DNA, the CDR3 is TGTGCCAGCAGCTTTCGCGGGACTAGCGGGAGTTGGGGGCAAGAGACCCAGTACTTC. Protein product: CASSFRGTSGSWGQETQYF.

The genes are TRBV29-1 and TRBJ1-1; D perhaps matches TRBD1 (6 bases). Deletions cut 3 bases from V and 4 bases from J, with 9 bases between. The CDR3 spans 12 residues. CDR1 is SQVTM, CDR2 ANQGSEA, per germline. In DNA form, the CDR3 reads TGCAGCGTTGAGACAGGTCCCACTGAAGCTTTCTTT. Protein product: CSVETGPTEAFF.

The chain joins TRBV19 to TRBJ2-5, with 9 bases aligning to TRBD2. The length of the CDR3 is 14 residues. From germline, CDR1 is LNHDA and CDR2 SQIVND (reference sequence). The CDR3 reads CAVADSGSRKTQYF. CDR3 bases: TGTGCGGTGGCTGATAGCGGGAGTAGGAAGACCCAGTACTTC.

The V and J genes are TRBV28 and TRBJ1-2, with D hard to call. The germline V and J ends were trimmed by 2 bases and 8 bases, with 12 bases remaining between them. This CDR3 is built from 13 residues. Germline CDR1 is MDHEN and CDR2 is SYDVKM. CDR3 nucleotides: TGTGCCAGCAGTTTAACGGCAGGAGGCGGCTACACCTTC. This codes for CASSLTAGGGYTF.

Only a few counts were recorded for this clone. The chain couples TRBV3-1 (or the pseudogene TRBV3-2) to TRBJ1-2; 7 bases match TRBD1. Per the germline V gene, CDR1 is LGHDT and CDR2 is YNNKEL (reference sequence). The CDR3 consists of 16 residues. V trimming: 4 bases; J trimming: 2 bases; junction bases outside the gene matches: 10. The CDR3 is CASSLEPGQRNYGYTF. Here the CDR3 DNA reads TGTGCCAGCAGCCTCGAACCGGGACAGAGGAACTATGGCTACACCTTC.

This clone was seen a single time. This sequence joins TRBV7-2 and TRBJ1-3; 10 bases are shared with TRBD1. The germline gives CDR1 SGHTA, CDR2 FQGNSA. The CDR3 is made up of 18 amino acids. Losses at the gene ends were 3 bases for V and 0 bases for J; bases not matched to a gene: 8. CDR3 DNA sequence: TGTGCCAGCAGCTTTAGACAGGGGGCCTCGAGCTCTGGAAACACCATATATTTT. This encodes CASSFRQGASSSGNTIYF.

This clone came up once. The rearrangement uses TRBV7-3 and TRBJ2-2; D may be TRBD2 (6 bases). This CDR3 has 15 amino acids. The V and J ends lost 3 bases and 1 base respectively, with 9 bases between them. Germline CDR1 SGHTA, CDR2 FQGTGA. DNA for the CDR3: TGTGCCAGCAGCTTCTCGCGGGGGAACACCGGGGAGCTGTTTTTT. Residues: CASSFSRGNTGELFF.

This chain connects TRBV5-1 to TRBJ2-2, with TRBD1 matching 7 bases. Germline V gene lookup returns CDR1 SGHRS and CDR2 YFSETQ. CDR3 length: 16 amino acids. V lost 0 bases and J lost 2; bases outside the gene matches: 4. CDR3 amino acids: CASSLEGGANTGELFF. As DNA, the CDR3 is TGCGCCAGCAGCTTGGAAGGGGGCGCAAACACCGGGGAGCTGTTTTTT.

The gene calls are TRBV28 and TRBJ1-3, with 8 positions matching TRBD1. Looked up from germline, CDR1 is MDHEN and CDR2 is SYDVKM. The CDR3 length is 14 residues. Trimming took 4 bases from V and 4 from J; bases not matched to a gene: 3. CDR3 bases: TGTGCCAGCAGTTCAGGGGGCGCCGGAAACACCATATATTTT. Its translation: CASSSGGAGNTIYF.

This clone has only a few counts. This rearrangement joins TRBV27 to TRBJ1-1; D might be TRBD1 (5 bases). The CDR3 totals 15 residues. Germline V gives CDR1 MNHEY, CDR2 SMNVEV (reference sequence). Trimming removed 0 bases at V and 2 bases at J, with 10 bases between. The CDR3 coding sequence is TGTGCCAGCAGTTTATCCTCGACAGTTAACACTGAAGCTTTCTTT. Protein product: CASSLSSTVNTEAFF.

Written as DNA, the CDR3 is TGTGCCAGCTCACCGCAGGAGGTTCAGCCCCAGCATTTT. Translation gives CASSPQEVQPQHF. The V gene is TRBV18, the J gene TRBJ1-5; D is unclear. Germline CDR1 reads KGHSH; CDR2 reads LQKENI. V was pared by 3 bases and J by 6 bases, with 9 bases between. There are 13 residues in the CDR3. The entire variable domain, with the rest obtained from reference TRBV18 and TRBJ1-5, is as follows: NAGVMQNPRHLVRRRGQEARLRCSPMKGHSHVYWYRQLPEEGLKFMVYLQKENIIDESGMPKERFSAEFPKEGPSILRIQQVVRGDSAAYFCASSPQEVQPQHFGDGTRLSIL.

CDR3 coding DNA: TGTGCCAGCAGCTCACTCACGGGGGTGAACACTGAAGCTTTCTTT. Translation gives CASSSLTGVNTEAFF. V usage is TRBV11-2 and J usage is TRBJ1-1; weak D call: TRBD1 (5 bases). In germline, CDR1 is SGHAT, CDR2 FQNNGV. The CDR3 is made up of 15 amino acids. V lost 4 bases, J lost 0 bases, and 12 bases lay in between.

This chain joins TRBV12-3 or TRBV12-4 and TRBJ2-7; D not certain. The CDR3 covers 13 residues. V dropped 3 bases and J dropped 1 base, with 7 bases sitting between them. The CDR3 region is CASSFPNSYEQYF. As DNA, the CDR3 is TGTGCCAGCAGTTTCCCTAATTCCTACGAGCAGTACTTC.

This chain links TRBV5-1 with TRBJ2-3, with TRBD1 identical over 7 bases. J gave up 2 bases and V 0 bases, and 3 bases lay outside the gene matches. The germline gives CDR1 SGHRS, CDR2 YFSETQ. The CDR3 loop spans 15 amino acids. CDR3 bases: TGCGCCAGCAGCTTGGTCGACAGGGTCACAGATACGCAGTATTTT. Encoded protein: CASSLVDRVTDTQYF.

V gene TRBV29-1 combines with J gene TRBJ1-1; 7 bases map to TRBD1. This CDR3 comprises 15 residues. J gave up 0 bases and V 7 bases, and 11 bases lay outside the gene matches. Germline V gene lookup returns CDR1 SQVTM and CDR2 ANQGSEA. This CDR3 reads CSADFGDRLNTEAFF. The CDR3 coding sequence is TGCAGCGCCGACTTTGGGGACAGACTGAACACTGAAGCTTTCTTT.

The chain couples TRBV9 to TRBJ2-7, with D perhaps matching TRBD1 (5 bases). This CDR3 is 15 amino acids long. The ends were cut back, 0 bases at V and 3 bases at J, with 13 bases in the middle. CDR1 is SGDLS, CDR2 YYNGEE, per germline. CDR3 sequence reads: CASSVGQGAVYEQYF. The CDR3 DNA reads TGTGCCAGCAGCGTAGGGCAGGGCGCCGTCTACGAGCAGTACTTC. Based on the CDR3 plus reference TRBV9 and TRBJ2-7, the full variable domain is DSGVTQTPKHLITATGQRVTLRCSPRSGDLSVYWYQQSLDQGLQFLIQYYNGEERAKGNILERFSAQQFPDLHSELNLSSLELGDSALYFCASSVGQGAVYEQYFGPGTRLTVT.

The genes are TRBV7-8 and TRBJ1-3; 7 bases match TRBD1. Trimming cost V 5 bases and J 3 bases; bases outside gene matches: 7. The CDR3 is 15 residues long. The V gene's germline CDR1 is SGHVS and CDR2 FQNEAQ. The CDR3 bases are TGTGCCAGCAGCCGGACAGGTGGACTTGGAAACACCATATATTTT. This encodes CASSRTGGLGNTIYF.

J is TRBJ2-1 and V is TRBV5-1; a weak D match, TRBD2 (5 bases). The CDR3 sequence is 13 residues long. V gave up 2 bases and J gave up 7 bases, with 10 bases separating them. Germline V CDR1 and CDR2: SGHRS, YFSETQ. The CDR3 loop reads CASSLPGENEQFF. In nucleotides, the CDR3 is TGCGCCAGCAGCTTACCCGGGGAAAATGAGCAGTTCTTC.